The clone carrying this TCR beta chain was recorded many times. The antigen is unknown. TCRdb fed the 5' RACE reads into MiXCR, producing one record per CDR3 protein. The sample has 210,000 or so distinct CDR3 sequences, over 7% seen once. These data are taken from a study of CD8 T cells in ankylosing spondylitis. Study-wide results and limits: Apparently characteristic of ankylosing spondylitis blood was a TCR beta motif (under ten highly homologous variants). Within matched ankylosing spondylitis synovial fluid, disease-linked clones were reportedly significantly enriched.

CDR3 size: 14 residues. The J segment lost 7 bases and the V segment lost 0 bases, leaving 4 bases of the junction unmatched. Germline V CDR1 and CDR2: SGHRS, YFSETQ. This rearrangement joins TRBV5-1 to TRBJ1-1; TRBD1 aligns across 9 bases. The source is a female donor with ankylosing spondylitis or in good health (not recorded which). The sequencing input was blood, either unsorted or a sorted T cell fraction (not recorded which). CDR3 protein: CASSLVSGQGEAFF. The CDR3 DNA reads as TGCGCCAGCAGCTTGGTATCGGGACAGGGTGAAGCTTTCTTT.